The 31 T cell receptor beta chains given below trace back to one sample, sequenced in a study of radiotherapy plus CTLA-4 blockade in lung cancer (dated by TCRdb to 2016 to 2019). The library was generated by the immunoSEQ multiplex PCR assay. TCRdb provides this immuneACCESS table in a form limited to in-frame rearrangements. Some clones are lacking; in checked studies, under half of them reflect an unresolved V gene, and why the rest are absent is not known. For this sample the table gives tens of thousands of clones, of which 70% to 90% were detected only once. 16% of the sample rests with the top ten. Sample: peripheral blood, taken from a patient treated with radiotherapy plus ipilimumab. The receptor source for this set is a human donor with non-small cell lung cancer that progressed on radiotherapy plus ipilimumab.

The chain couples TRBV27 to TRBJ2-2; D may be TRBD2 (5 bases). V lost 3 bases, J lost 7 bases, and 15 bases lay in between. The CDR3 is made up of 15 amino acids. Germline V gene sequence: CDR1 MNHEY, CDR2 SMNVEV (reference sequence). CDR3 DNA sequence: TGTGCCAGCAGTTTGGACCCCGGGAATGTCGGGGAGCTGTTTTTT. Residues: CASSLDPGNVGELFF.

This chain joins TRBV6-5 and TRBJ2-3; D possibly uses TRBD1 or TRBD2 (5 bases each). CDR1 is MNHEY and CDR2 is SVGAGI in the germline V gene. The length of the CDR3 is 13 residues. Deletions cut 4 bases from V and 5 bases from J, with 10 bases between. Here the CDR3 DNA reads TGTGCCAGCAGTTTTCGGGGCAGAGATACGCAGTATTTT. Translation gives CASSFRGRDTQYF.

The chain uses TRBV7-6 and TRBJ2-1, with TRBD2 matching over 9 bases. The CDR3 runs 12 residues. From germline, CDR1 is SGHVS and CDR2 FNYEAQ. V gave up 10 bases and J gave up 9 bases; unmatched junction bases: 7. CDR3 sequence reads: CATAGGHGEQFF. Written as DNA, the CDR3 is TGTGCCACCGCGGGGGGGCATGGTGAGCAGTTCTTC.

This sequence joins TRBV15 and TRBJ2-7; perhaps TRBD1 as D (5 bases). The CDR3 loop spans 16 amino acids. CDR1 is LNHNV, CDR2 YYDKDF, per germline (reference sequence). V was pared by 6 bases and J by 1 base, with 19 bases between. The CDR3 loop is CATRDRGQGESYEQYF. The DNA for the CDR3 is TGTGCCACCAGAGATCGTGGTCAGGGCGAGTCCTACGAGCAGTACTTC.

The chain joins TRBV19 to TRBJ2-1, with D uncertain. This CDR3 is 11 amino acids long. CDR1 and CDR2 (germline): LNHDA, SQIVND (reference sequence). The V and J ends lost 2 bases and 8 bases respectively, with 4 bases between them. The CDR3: CASSIRDEQFF. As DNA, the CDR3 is TGTGCCAGTAGTATAAGGGATGAGCAGTTCTTC.

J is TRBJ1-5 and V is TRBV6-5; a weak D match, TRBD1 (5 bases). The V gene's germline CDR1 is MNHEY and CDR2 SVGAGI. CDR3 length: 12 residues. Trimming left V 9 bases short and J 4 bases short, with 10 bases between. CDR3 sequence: CARGRGNQPQHF. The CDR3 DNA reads TGTGCCAGGGGGCGCGGGAATCAGCCCCAGCATTTT.

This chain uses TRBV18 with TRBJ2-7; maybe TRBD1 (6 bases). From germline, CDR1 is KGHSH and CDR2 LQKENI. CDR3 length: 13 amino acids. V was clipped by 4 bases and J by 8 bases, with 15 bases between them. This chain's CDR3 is CASSLYYREQQYF. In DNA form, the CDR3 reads TGTGCCAGCTCACTTTACTACAGGGAACAGCAGTACTTC. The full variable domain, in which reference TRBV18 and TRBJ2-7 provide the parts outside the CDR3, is NAGVMQNPRHLVRRRGQEARLRCSPMKGHSHVYWYRQLPEEGLKFMVYLQKENIIDESGMPKERFSAEFPKEGPSILRIQQVVRGDSAAYFCASSLYYREQQYFGPGTRLTVT.

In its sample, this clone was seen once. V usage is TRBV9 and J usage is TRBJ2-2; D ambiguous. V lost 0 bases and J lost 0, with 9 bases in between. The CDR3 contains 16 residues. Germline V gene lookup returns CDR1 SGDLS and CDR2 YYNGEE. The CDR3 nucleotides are TGTGCCAGCAGCGTAGAGGGCAGGACGAACACCGGGGAGCTGTTTTTT. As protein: CASSVEGRTNTGELFF.

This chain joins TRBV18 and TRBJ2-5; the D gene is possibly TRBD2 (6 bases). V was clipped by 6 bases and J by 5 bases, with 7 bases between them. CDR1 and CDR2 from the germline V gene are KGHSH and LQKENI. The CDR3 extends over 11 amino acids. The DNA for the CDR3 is TGTGCCAGCTCCCGGGGGGAGACCCAGTACTTC. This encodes CASSRGETQYF.

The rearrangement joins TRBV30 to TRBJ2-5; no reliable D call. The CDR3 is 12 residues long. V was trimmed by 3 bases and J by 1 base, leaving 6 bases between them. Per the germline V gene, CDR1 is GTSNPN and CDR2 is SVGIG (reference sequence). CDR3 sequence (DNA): TGTGCCTGGAGCCGCCTCCAAGAGACCCAGTACTTC. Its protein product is CAWSRLQETQYF.

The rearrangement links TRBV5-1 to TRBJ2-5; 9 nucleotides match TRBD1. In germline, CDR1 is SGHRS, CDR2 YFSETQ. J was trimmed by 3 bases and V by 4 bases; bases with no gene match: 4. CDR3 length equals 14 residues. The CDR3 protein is CASSRGTGKETQYF. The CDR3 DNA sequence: TGCGCCAGCAGCAGAGGGACAGGGAAAGAGACCCAGTACTTC.

The CDR3 DNA reads as TGTGCCAGCCTTCCGGGGGGGGGCAATCAGCCCCAGCATTTT. Protein sequence: CASLPGGGNQPQHF. The chain combines TRBV25-1 with TRBJ1-5; D may be TRBD1 (5 bases). CDR3 size: 14 residues. V lost 8 bases and J 2 bases, leaving 13 bases between the germline ends. Germline lookup yields CDR1 MGHDK and CDR2 SYGVNS.

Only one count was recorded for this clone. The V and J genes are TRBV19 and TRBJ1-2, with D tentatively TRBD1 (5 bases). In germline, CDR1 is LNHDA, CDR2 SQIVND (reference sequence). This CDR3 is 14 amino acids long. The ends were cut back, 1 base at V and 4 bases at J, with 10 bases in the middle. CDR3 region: CASSIVKGTYGYTF. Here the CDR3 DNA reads TGTGCCAGTAGTATAGTAAAGGGGACCTATGGCTACACCTTC.

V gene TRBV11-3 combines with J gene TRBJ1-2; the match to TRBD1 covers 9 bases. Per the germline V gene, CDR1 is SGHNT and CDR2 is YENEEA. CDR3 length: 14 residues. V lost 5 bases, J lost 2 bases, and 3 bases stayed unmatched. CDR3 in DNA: TGTGCCAGCAGCGGGACAGGGTGGAACTATGGCTACACCTTC. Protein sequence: CASSGTGWNYGYTF.

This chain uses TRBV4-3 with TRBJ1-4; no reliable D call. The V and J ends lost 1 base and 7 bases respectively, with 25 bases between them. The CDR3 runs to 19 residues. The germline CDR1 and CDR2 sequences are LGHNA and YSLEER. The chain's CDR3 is CASSQAWDLSDARSEKLFF. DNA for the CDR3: TGCGCCAGCAGCCAAGCTTGGGATTTATCGGACGCCCGGAGTGAAAAACTGTTTTTT.

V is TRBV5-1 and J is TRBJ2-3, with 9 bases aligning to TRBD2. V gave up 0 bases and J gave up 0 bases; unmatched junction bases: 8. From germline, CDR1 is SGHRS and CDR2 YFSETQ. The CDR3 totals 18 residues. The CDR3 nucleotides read TGCGCCAGCAGCTTGGCCATGGCTAGCGGGACTAGCACAGATACGCAGTATTTT. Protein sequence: CASSLAMASGTSTDTQYF.

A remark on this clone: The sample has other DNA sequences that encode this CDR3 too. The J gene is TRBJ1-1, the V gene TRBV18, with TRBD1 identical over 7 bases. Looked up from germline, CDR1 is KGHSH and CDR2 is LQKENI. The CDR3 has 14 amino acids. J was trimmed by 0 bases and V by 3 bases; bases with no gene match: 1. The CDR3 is CASSPGQLNTEAFF. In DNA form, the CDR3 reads TGTGCCAGCTCACCGGGACAGTTGAACACTGAAGCTTTCTTT.

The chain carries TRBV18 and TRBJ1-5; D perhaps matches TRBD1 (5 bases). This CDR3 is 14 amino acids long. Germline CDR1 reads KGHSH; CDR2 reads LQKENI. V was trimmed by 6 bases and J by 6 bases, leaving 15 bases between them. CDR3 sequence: CASSVDTSSQPQHF. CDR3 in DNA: TGTGCCAGCTCCGTGGACACCAGCTCTCAGCCCCAGCATTTT. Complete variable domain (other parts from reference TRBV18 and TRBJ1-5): NAGVMQNPRHLVRRRGQEARLRCSPMKGHSHVYWYRQLPEEGLKFMVYLQKENIIDESGMPKERFSAEFPKEGPSILRIQQVVRGDSAAYFCASSVDTSSQPQHFGDGTRLSIL.

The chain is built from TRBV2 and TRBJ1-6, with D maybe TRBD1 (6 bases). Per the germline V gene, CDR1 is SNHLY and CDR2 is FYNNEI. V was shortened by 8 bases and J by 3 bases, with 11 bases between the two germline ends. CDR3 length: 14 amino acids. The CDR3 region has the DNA TGTGCCAGCGCGGGGGGCCGCTATAATTCACCCCTCCACTTT. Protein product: CASAGGRYNSPLHF.

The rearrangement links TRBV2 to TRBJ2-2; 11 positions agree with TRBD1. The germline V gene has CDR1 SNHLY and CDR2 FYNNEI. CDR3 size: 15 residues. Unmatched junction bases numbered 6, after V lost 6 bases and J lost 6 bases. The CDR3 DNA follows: TGTGCCAGCAGAGGACAGGGGGCGAGGCCCGGGGAGCTGTTTTTT. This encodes CASRGQGARPGELFF. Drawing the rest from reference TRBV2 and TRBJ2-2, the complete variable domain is EPEVTQTPSHQVTQMGQEVILRCVPISNHLYFYWYRQILGQKVEFLVSFYNNEISEKSEIFDDQFSVERPDGSNFTLKIRSTKLEDSAMYFCASRGQGARPGELFFGEGSRLTVL.

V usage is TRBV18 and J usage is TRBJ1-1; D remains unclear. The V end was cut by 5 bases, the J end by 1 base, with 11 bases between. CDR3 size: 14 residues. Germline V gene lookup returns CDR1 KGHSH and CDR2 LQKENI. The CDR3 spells CASSERPANTEAFF. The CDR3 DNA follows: TGTGCCAGCTCAGAGCGGCCAGCGAACACTGAAGCTTTCTTT.

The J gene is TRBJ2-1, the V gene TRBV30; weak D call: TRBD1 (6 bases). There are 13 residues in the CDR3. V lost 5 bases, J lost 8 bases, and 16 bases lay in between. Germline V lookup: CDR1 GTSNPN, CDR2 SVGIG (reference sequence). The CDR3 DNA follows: TGTGCCTGGGCGACCCAGGGGTCGGATGAGCAGTTCTTC. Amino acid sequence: CAWATQGSDEQFF.

The CDR3 loop reads CAISPRTGEPHTDTQYF. The CDR3 DNA reads TGTGCCATCAGTCCACGGACAGGGGAACCCCACACAGATACGCAGTATTTT. The J gene is TRBJ2-3, the V gene TRBV10-3; TRBD1 matches 9 bases. Trimming at V came to 5 bases and at J to 2 bases, leaving 11 bases not matched to a gene. CDR1 and CDR2 from the germline V gene are ENHRY and SYGVKD. There are 17 residues in the CDR3.

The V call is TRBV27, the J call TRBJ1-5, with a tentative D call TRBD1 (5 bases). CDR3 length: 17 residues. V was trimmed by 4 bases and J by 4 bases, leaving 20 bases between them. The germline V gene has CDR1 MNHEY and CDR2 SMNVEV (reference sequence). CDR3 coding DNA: TGTGCCAGCAGTTACCAAATCCCGGGGCCAAAAAATCAGCCCCAGCATTTT. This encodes CASSYQIPGPKNQPQHF.

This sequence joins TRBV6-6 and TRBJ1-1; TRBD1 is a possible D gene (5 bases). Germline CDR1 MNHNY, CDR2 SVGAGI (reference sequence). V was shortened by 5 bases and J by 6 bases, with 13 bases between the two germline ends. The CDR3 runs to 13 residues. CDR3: CASSDTRVSEAFF. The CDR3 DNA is TGTGCCAGCAGTGACACCAGGGTTTCTGAAGCTTTCTTT.

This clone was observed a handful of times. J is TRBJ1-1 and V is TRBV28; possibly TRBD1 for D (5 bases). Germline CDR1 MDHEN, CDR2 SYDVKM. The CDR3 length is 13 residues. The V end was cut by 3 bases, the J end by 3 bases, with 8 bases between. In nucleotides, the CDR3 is TGTGCCAGCAGTTTCTACAGGTACACTGAAGCTTTCTTT. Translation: CASSFYRYTEAFF.

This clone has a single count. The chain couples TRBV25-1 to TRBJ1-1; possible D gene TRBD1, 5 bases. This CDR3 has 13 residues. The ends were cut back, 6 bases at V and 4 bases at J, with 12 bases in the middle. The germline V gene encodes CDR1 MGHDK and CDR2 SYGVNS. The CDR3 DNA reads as TGTGCCAGCAGAGGGACCTGGGGCACTGAAGCTTTCTTT. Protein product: CASRGTWGTEAFF.

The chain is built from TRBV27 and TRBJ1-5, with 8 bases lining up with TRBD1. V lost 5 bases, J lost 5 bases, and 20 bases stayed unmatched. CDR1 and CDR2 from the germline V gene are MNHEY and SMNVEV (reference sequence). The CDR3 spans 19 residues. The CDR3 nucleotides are TGTGCCAGCAGTCCGACGGGCATGACCGGGACAGGTTGGGATCAGCCCCAGCATTTT. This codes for CASSPTGMTGTGWDQPQHF.

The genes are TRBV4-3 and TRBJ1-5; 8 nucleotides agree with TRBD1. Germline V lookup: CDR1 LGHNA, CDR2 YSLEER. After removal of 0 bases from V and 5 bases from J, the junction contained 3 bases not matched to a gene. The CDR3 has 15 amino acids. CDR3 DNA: TGCGCCAGCAGCCAAGATAGGACAGGGCATCAGCCCCAGCATTTT. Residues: CASSQDRTGHQPQHF.

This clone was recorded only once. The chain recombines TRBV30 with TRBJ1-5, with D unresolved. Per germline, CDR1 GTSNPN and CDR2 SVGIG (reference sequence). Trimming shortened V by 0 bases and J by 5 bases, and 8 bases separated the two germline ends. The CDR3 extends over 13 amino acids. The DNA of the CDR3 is TGTGCCTGGAGTGTCGGTACCGATCAGCCCCAGCATTTT. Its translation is CAWSVGTDQPQHF. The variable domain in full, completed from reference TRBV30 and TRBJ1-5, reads SQTIHQWPATLVQPVGSPLSLECTVEGTSNPNLYWYRQAAGRGLQLLFYSVGIGQISSEVPQNLSASRPQDRQFILSSKKLLLSDSGFYLCAWSVGTDQPQHFGDGTRLSIL.

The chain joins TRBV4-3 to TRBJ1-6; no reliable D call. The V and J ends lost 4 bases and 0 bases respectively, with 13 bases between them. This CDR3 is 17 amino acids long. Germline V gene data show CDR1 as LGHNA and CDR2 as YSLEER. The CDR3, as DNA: TGCGCCAGCAGCCCTACATCGGGGAGCTCCTATAATTCACCCCTCCACTTT. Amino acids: CASSPTSGSSYNSPLHF.